The next 11 T cell receptor beta chains were all read from a single sample in a study of cytomegalovirus exposure and HLA in healthy donors. Amplification used 60 Vbeta primers and 13 Jbeta primers. Only in-frame clones appear in the TCRdb table, and some are missing; sequencing was by immunoSEQ multiplex PCR. The sample has approximately 170,000 clones; around 75% are singletons. Sequenced sample: PBMCs. These receptors were obtained from a man between 18 and 35 years old in good health and CMV-seropositive.

This chain links TRBV25-1 with TRBJ1-4; possibly TRBD1 for D (5 bases). The CDR3 length is 16 residues. V was cut by 5 bases and J by 4 bases, with 17 bases left in between. Germline CDR1 and CDR2: MGHDK and SYGVNS. The CDR3 DNA reads as TGTGCCAGCAGTTCCCTTCGGCAGGGTGATAATGAAAAACTGTTTTTT. Translating gives CASSSLRQGDNEKLFF.

The gene calls are TRBV28 and TRBJ1-6, with 9 bases identical to TRBD1. V lost 2 bases and J lost 9; bases outside the gene matches: 2. Germline V CDR1 and CDR2: MDHEN, SYDVKM. CDR3 length equals 14 residues. DNA for the CDR3: TGTGCCAGCAGTTTAAGGGACAGGGTTTCACCCCTCCACTTT. Protein sequence: CASSLRDRVSPLHF.

The chain joins TRBV5-6 to TRBJ1-5; TRBD1 aligns across 11 bases. Germline CDR1 SGHDT, CDR2 YYEEEE. J gave up 2 bases and V 3 bases, and 7 bases lay outside the gene matches. There are 17 residues in the CDR3. The DNA for the CDR3 is TGTGCCAGCAGCTCCTGGACAGGGGGCGCGGGCAATCAGCCCCAGCATTTT. Amino acids: CASSSWTGGAGNQPQHF.

This clone appeared once. The J gene is TRBJ1-1, the V gene TRBV27; D call uncertain. CDR1 and CDR2 (germline): MNHEY, SMNVEV (reference sequence). Trimming cost V 5 bases and J 1 base, with 11 bases left between them. This CDR3 is built from 14 residues. The CDR3 bases are TGTGCCAGCAGTCCCCTACAGAAGAACACTGAAGCTTTCTTT. Protein product: CASSPLQKNTEAFF.

This clone has at least ten counts. This chain connects TRBV4-1 to TRBJ2-7; D perhaps matches TRBD1 (6 bases). This CDR3 is built from 15 residues. V lost 0 bases to trimming and J lost 2 bases, with 11 bases between them. Germline V gene sequence: CDR1 MGHRA, CDR2 YSYEKL. Here the CDR3 reads CASSQENTGPYEQYV. In DNA form, the CDR3 reads TGCGCCAGCAGCCAAGAAAATACAGGGCCCTACGAGCAGTACGTC.

The V call is TRBV28, the J call TRBJ2-7; 11 bases map to TRBD1. Germline V gene lookup returns CDR1 MDHEN and CDR2 SYDVKM. After removal of 6 bases from V and 4 bases from J, the junction contained 11 bases not matched to a gene. The CDR3 extends over 16 amino acids. CDR3: CASSLGRDRGGYEQYV. CDR3 coding DNA: TGTGCCAGCAGCCTGGGGCGGGACAGGGGGGGATACGAGCAGTACGTC.

The CDR3 here is CASKKGDGYTF. DNA of the CDR3: TGTGCCAGCAAAAAGGGGGACGGCTACACCTTC. V usage is TRBV6-5 and J usage is TRBJ1-2, with D possibly TRBD1 on 6 matching bases. The ends were cut back, 7 bases at V and 8 bases at J, with 11 bases in the middle. Germline V gene lookup returns CDR1 MNHEY and CDR2 SVGAGI. This CDR3 spans 11 amino acids.

The chain uses TRBV30 and TRBJ1-1; D unresolved. The CDR3 loop spans 10 amino acids. Trimming took 7 bases from V and 3 from J, leaving 6 bases between them. Germline CDR1 reads GTSNPN; CDR2 reads SVGIG (reference sequence). The CDR3 spells CASGDTEAFF. The CDR3 nucleotides are TGTGCCTCGGGTGACACTGAAGCTTTCTTT.

This chain uses TRBV30 with TRBJ2-3, with D perhaps TRBD2 (6 bases). The germline V gene has CDR1 GTSNPN and CDR2 SVGIG (reference sequence). CDR3 length equals 13 residues. The CDR3 DNA sequence: TGTGGGGGACTCGTTGGGGAGACAGATACGCAGTATTTT. Translation: CGGLVGETDTQYF.

The chain carries TRBV5-6 and TRBJ2-3, with D maybe TRBD2 (6 bases). Germline lookup yields CDR1 SGHDT and CDR2 YYEEEE. The V end lost 4 bases, the J end lost 0 bases, and 9 bases lay between the germline ends. This CDR3 region has 14 residues. The CDR3 loop reads CASSPRGSTDTQYF. The DNA for the CDR3 is TGTGCCAGCAGCCCCCGGGGGAGCACAGATACGCAGTATTTT.

This clone was detected once. The chain couples TRBV28 to TRBJ2-3, with 7 bases that match TRBD1. CDR3 size: 16 residues. Germline CDR1 MDHEN, CDR2 SYDVKM. The J segment lost 2 bases and the V segment lost 5 bases, leaving 10 bases of the junction unmatched. The CDR3 spells CASSHGPGGFTDTQYF. Written as DNA, the CDR3 is TGTGCCAGCAGTCACGGACCAGGGGGATTCACAGATACGCAGTATTTT.